This TCR beta chain appears in the sequencing data of a study of beta chain features in type 1 diabetes. The investigators reverse transcribed all of the isolated RNA, so they sequenced expressed TCRB transcripts. Sequenced naive, central memory and regulatory T cell samples produced an average of roughly 3.9 million reads. The data were produced by immunoSEQ multiplex PCR, yet TCRdb's version contains in-frame clones alone and is incomplete. The profile covers more than 300,000 clones, with around 12% appearing a single time and 0.017% taken by the ten largest. This clone was detected only a few times. As yet, its antigen is unknown. Points from the study as a whole: Still unanswered here is whether HLA type influences TCRB rearrangement.

This CDR3 contains 18 residues. V was clipped by 7 bases and J by 1 base; unmatched bases: 7. Germline values: CDR1 MNHEY, CDR2 SMNVEV (reference sequence). Specimen: naive CD4+ T cells from blood. The clonotype comes from a man aged 18 to 30 in good health. This sequence joins TRBV27 and TRBJ2-1; 16 bases map to TRBD2. CDR3 DNA: TGTGCCAGCATCGCGGGGACTAGCGGGAGGGGGTCCTACAATGAGCAGTTCTTC. Encoded protein: CASIAGTSGRGSYNEQFF.